This T cell receptor beta chain was captured by sequencing in a study of OX40 agonist ivuxolimab in advanced cancers. This clone was seen a single time. Systemic immunosuppression or autoimmune disease history was grounds to exclude patients. Assay: immunoSEQ multiplex PCR; the TCRdb copy retains only in-frame clones and omits some. The data hold about 73,000 clones, with 75% to 95% observed a single time. Germline CDR1 is MNHNY and CDR2 is SVGAGI (reference sequence). The CDR3 has 13 amino acids. The V end lost 6 bases, the J end lost 8 bases, and 16 bases lay between the germline ends. The chain recombines TRBV6-6 with TRBJ1-2; TRBD1 is a possible D gene (5 bases). This receptor was obtained from an adult with an advanced solid tumor such as melanoma, head and neck, liver or kidney cancer. This sample comprised CD4+ or CD8+ T cells sorted from blood, obtained in a trial of the OX40 agonist ivuxolimab. The CDR3 spells CASRSGTRRGYTF. Here the CDR3 DNA reads TGTGCCAGCAGGTCCGGGACCAGACGGGGCTACACCTTC.